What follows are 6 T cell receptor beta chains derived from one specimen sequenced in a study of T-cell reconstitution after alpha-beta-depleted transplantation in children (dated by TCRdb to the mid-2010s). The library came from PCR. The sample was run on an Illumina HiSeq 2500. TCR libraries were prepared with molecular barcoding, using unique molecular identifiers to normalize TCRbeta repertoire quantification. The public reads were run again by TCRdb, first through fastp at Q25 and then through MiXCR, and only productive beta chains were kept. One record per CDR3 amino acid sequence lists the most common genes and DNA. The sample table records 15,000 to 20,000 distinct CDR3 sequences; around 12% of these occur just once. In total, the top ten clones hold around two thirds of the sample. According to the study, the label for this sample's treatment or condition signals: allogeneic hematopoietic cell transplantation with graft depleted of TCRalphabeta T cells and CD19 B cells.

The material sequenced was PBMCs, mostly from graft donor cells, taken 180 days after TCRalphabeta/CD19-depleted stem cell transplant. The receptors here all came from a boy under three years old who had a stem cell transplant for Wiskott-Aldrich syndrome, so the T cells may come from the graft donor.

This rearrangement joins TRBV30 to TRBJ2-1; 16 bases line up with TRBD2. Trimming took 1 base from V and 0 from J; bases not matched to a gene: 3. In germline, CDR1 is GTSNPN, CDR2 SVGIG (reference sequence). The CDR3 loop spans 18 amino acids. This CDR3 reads CAWSGGLAGGSSYNEQFF. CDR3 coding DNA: TGTGCCTGGAGTGGGGGACTAGCGGGAGGGAGCTCCTACAATGAGCAGTTCTTC.

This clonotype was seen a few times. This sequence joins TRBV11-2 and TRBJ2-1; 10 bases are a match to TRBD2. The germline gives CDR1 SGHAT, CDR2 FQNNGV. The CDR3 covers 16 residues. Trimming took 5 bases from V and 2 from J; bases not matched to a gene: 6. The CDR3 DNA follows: TGTGCCAGCAGCCTGAGGACTAGCGGAGCCTACAATGAGCAGTTCTTC. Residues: CASSLRTSGAYNEQFF.

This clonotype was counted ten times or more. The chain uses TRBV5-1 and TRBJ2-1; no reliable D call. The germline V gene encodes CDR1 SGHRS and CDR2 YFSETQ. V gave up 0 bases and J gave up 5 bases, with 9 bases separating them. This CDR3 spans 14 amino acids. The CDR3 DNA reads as TGCGCCAGCAGCTTGGTAGGCAGAAACAATGAGCAGTTCTTC. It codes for CASSLVGRNNEQFF.

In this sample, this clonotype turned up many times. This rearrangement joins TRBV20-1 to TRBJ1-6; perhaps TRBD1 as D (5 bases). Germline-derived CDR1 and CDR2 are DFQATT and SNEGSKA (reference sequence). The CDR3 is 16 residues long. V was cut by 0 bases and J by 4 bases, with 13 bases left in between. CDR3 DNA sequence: TGCAGTGCTAGAGATCCGAGGGGCAGATATAATTCACCCCTCCACTTT. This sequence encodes CSARDPRGRYNSPLHF.

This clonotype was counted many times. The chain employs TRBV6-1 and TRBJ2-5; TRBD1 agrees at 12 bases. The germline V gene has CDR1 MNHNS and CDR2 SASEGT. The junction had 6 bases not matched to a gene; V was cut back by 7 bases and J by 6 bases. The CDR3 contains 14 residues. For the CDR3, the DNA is TGTGCCAGCACCGGGACAGGGGGCGCGAAGACCCAGTACTTC. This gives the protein CASTGTGGAKTQYF.

The CDR3 region has the DNA TGTGCCAGCAGTGACGTTCAGGACAGAAAGCGCCGGCCCCAGCATTTT. Encoded protein: CASSDVQDRKRRPQHF. The gene calls are TRBV6-1 and TRBJ1-5; perhaps TRBD1 as D (6 bases). The germline V and J ends were trimmed by 3 bases and 9 bases, with 21 bases remaining between them. Germline V CDR1 and CDR2: MNHNS, SASEGT. The CDR3 totals 16 residues.